The sequence of this TCR beta chain was determined in a study of blood T cell repertoires in COVID-19. Germline V CDR1 and CDR2: MNHEY, SVGEGT. The V and J ends lost 5 bases and 5 bases, in that order; junction bases with no gene match: 7. The CDR3 covers 15 residues. Assay: immunoSEQ multiplex PCR; the TCRdb copy retains only in-frame clones and omits some. The sample carries approximately 170,000 clones, around nine tenths recorded once. The chain links TRBV6-2 or TRBV6-3 to TRBJ1-4, with TRBD1 matching 8 bases. The TCR originated in a man between 65 and 85 years old with acute or convalescent COVID-19. The sequencing input was peripheral blood. The CDR3 here is CASSDGQGGNEKLFF. As DNA, the CDR3 is TGTGCCAGCAGTGACGGACAGGGAGGGAATGAAAAACTGTTTTTT.